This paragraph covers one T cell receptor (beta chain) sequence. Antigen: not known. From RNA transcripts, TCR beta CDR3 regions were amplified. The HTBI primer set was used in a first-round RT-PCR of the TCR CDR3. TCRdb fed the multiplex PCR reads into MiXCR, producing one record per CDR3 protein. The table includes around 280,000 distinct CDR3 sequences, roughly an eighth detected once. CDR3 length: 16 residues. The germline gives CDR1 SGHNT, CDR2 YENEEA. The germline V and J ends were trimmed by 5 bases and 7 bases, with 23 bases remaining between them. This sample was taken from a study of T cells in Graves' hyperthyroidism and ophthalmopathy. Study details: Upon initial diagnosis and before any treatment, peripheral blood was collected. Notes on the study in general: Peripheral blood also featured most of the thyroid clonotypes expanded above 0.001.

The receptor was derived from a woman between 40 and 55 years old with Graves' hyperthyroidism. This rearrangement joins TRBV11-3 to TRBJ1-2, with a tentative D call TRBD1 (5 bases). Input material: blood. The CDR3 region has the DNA TGTGCCAGCAGCATAGCCCCTCTGGGCAGGGCGGCTGGCTACACCTTC. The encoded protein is CASSIAPLGRAAGYTF.